Below are 24 T cell receptor beta chains sequenced from a single sample in a study of blood T cell repertoires in COVID-19. TCRdb keeps only in-frame clones here, not all; method: immunoSEQ multiplex PCR. The repertoire holds about 110,000 clones, with about two thirds as singletons. The sample comprised peripheral blood. The origin of the receptors is a woman in her 40s with acute or convalescent COVID-19.

This clone was observed a few times. This rearrangement joins TRBV3-1 (or the pseudogene TRBV3-2) to TRBJ2-3, with 7 bases fitting TRBD2. The CDR3 loop spans 16 amino acids. The V and J ends lost 5 bases and 3 bases, in that order; junction bases with no gene match: 11. Germline loops: CDR1 LGHDT, CDR2 YNNKEL (reference sequence). CDR3 nucleotide sequence: TGTGCCAGCAGCGACCGGAGCGGGATAGAAACAGATACGCAGTATTTT. Its protein is CASSDRSGIETDTQYF.

This clone appeared many times. The J gene is TRBJ1-6, the V gene TRBV7-3; 11 nucleotides match TRBD1. V gave up 5 bases and J gave up 7 bases; unmatched junction bases: 4. This CDR3 is built from 15 residues. The germline V gene encodes CDR1 SGHTA and CDR2 FQGTGA. The CDR3 spells CASSERTGGNSPLHF. In DNA form, the CDR3 reads TGTGCCAGCAGCGAACGGACAGGGGGCAATTCACCCCTCCACTTT.

This chain uses TRBV9 with TRBJ1-1, with D possibly being TRBD1 (6 bases). This CDR3 contains 14 residues. Trimming stripped 0 bases from V and 5 bases from J, with 11 bases between. Germline CDR1 is SGDLS and CDR2 is YYNGEE. The CDR3 sequence: CASSVEQGGTEAFF. The CDR3 nucleotides read TGTGCCAGCAGCGTAGAACAGGGTGGAACTGAAGCTTTCTTT.

The chain uses TRBV2 and TRBJ1-2; 8 bases map to TRBD1. Looked up from germline, CDR1 is SNHLY and CDR2 is FYNNEI. The CDR3 consists of 13 residues. V shed 6 bases and J 3 bases; nucleotides not matched to a gene: 3. CDR3 nucleotides: TGTGCCAGCAGGGACAGGGCGGACTATGGCTACACCTTC. Its protein is CASRDRADYGYTF.

The chain employs TRBV4-3 and TRBJ1-5, with D unclear. Germline V gene data show CDR1 as LGHNA and CDR2 as YSLEER. The ends were cut back, 2 bases at V and 5 bases at J, with 7 bases in the middle. The CDR3 loop spans 13 amino acids. The CDR3 here is CASSQSVDQPQHF. CDR3 sequence (DNA): TGCGCCAGCAGCCAATCGGTGGATCAGCCCCAGCATTTT.

The chain couples TRBV6-6 to TRBJ1-6; 10 nucleotides line up with TRBD1. CDR1 is MNHNY and CDR2 is SVGAGI in the germline V gene (reference sequence). Losses at the gene ends were 2 bases for V and 10 bases for J; bases not matched to a gene: 5. CDR3 size: 15 residues. CDR3 sequence reads: CASSYQGQGSSPLHF. CDR3 coding DNA: TGTGCCAGCAGTTACCAGGGACAGGGGTCGTCACCCCTCCACTTT.

The chain uses TRBV14 and TRBJ2-3; a possible D gene is TRBD2 (5 bases). Between the trimmed V and J ends, which lost 0 bases and 9 bases, there was a span of 10 bases. This CDR3 spans 13 amino acids. Germline CDR1 is SGHDN and CDR2 is FVKESK. The CDR3 loop reads CASSQDLTGTQYF. The CDR3 DNA is TGTGCCAGCAGCCAAGATCTAACGGGGACGCAGTATTTT.

This sequence joins TRBV7-7 and TRBJ2-2; D might be TRBD1 (7 bases). Germline values: CDR1 SSHAT, CDR2 FNYEAQ (reference sequence). Deletions cut 2 bases from V and 6 bases from J, with 10 bases between. The CDR3 runs to 14 residues. The CDR3 nucleotides are TGTGCCAGCAGCTTAAGCAGGGGGGCCGGGGAGCTGTTTTTT. Residues: CASSLSRGAGELFF.

The chain couples TRBV7-2 to TRBJ2-3, with D maybe TRBD2 (6 bases). The CDR3 consists of 17 residues. Germline V lookup: CDR1 SGHTA, CDR2 FQGNSA. Trimming removed 2 bases from V and 3 bases from J, with 18 bases in between. The CDR3 sequence is CASSLKLGGSRTDTQYF. CDR3 bases: TGTGCCAGCAGCTTAAAGTTGGGAGGCTCAAGAACAGATACGCAGTATTTT.

This clone came up once. A junction end diverges from the germline sequence, so it may reflect a read error. The chain has TRBV27 and TRBJ2-5; 13 bases map to TRBD2. The germline V gene has CDR1 MNHEY and CDR2 SMNVEV (reference sequence). This CDR3 spans 15 amino acids. The CDR3, as DNA: TGTGCCAGCAGTTCGGGACTAGCGGGGCAAGAGATCCAGTACTTC. Protein sequence: CASSSGLAGQEIQYF.

This sequence joins TRBV2 and TRBJ2-2, with TRBD1 as a possible D gene (6 bases). Germline V gene sequence: CDR1 SNHLY, CDR2 FYNNEI. V shed 7 bases and J shed 3 bases, with 12 bases lying between them. There are 14 residues in the CDR3. This chain's CDR3 is CASKRQVDTGELFF. For the CDR3, the DNA is TGTGCCAGCAAAAGACAGGTAGACACCGGGGAGCTGTTTTTT.

The gene calls are TRBV7-2 and TRBJ1-5; 8 bases are a match to TRBD1. This CDR3 spans 15 amino acids. Per the germline V gene, CDR1 is SGHTA and CDR2 is FQGNSA. With 3 bases clipped from V and 7 bases from J, the junction kept 8 bases outside the gene matches. The DNA for the CDR3 is TGTGCCAGCAGCTTTACAGGGGGAGCGGGGCAGCCCCAGCATTTT. Translated, it gives CASSFTGGAGQPQHF.

This clone was seen just once. The rearrangement links TRBV18 to TRBJ1-4; D gene ambiguous. Trimming shortened V by 3 bases and J by 7 bases, and 12 bases separated the two germline ends. There are 14 residues in the CDR3. Germline V gene sequence: CDR1 KGHSH, CDR2 LQKENI. The CDR3: CASSPDLAFEKLFF. Here the CDR3 DNA reads TGTGCCAGCTCACCGGACTTAGCCTTTGAAAAACTGTTTTTT.

This clone was observed a handful of times. V usage is TRBV7-7 and J usage is TRBJ2-3; 7 bases fit TRBD2. Losses at the gene ends were 5 bases for V and 2 bases for J; bases not matched to a gene: 7. This CDR3 comprises 15 residues. The V gene's germline CDR1 is SSHAT and CDR2 FNYEAQ (reference sequence). The CDR3 bases are TGTGCCAGCAGCCCAGCGGGGAGCCCCACAGATACGCAGTATTTT. This encodes CASSPAGSPTDTQYF.

This clone has more than one count but fewer than ten. The rearrangement joins TRBV6-4 to TRBJ2-2; TRBD2 matches at 9 bases. Germline values: CDR1 MRHNA, CDR2 SNTAGT. The CDR3 runs to 15 residues. With 5 bases clipped from V and 5 bases from J, the junction kept 6 bases outside the gene matches. The DNA of the CDR3 is TGTGCCAGCAGTCCGACTAGCGGAGGGACCGGGGAGCTGTTTTTT. Its protein product is CASSPTSGGTGELFF.

This chain links TRBV4-1 with TRBJ2-3; D may be TRBD2 (7 bases). The CDR3 has 20 residues. Germline V gene data show CDR1 as MGHRA and CDR2 as YSYEKL. Trimming took 0 bases from V and 8 from J, leaving 30 bases between them. The CDR3 sequence is CASSQEGGGSASRTSSTQYF. The CDR3 DNA reads as TGCGCCAGCAGCCAAGAGGGAGGGGGGTCCGCCTCCCGCACATCCTCTACGCAGTATTTT.

V and J are TRBV3-1 (or the pseudogene TRBV3-2) and TRBJ1-4; 8 bases map to TRBD1. The CDR3 sequence is 15 residues long. Looked up from germline, CDR1 is LGHDT and CDR2 is YNNKEL (reference sequence). The junction had 7 bases not matched to a gene; V was cut back by 2 bases and J by 8 bases. The CDR3 sequence is CASSQSTGADEKLFF. CDR3 bases: TGTGCCAGCAGCCAATCGACAGGGGCGGACGAAAAACTGTTTTTT.

This chain connects TRBV28 to TRBJ1-6, with 8 bases that match TRBD1. Germline V CDR1 and CDR2: MDHEN, SYDVKM. This CDR3 comprises 15 residues. J was trimmed by 9 bases and V by 3 bases; bases with no gene match: 7. Written as DNA, the CDR3 is TGTGCCAGCAGTTTCTTTCCAGGGGGCGGTTCACCCCTCCACTTT. Encoded protein: CASSFFPGGGSPLHF. The full variable domain, in which reference TRBV28 and TRBJ1-6 provide the parts outside the CDR3, is DVKVTQSSRYLVKRTGEKVFLECVQDMDHENMFWYRQDPGLGLRLIYFSYDVKMKEKGDIPEGYSVSREKKERFSLILESASTNQTSMYLCASSFFPGGGSPLHFGNGTRLTVT.

The genes are TRBV5-1 and TRBJ2-1; no reliable D call. Trimming shortened V by 0 bases and J by 8 bases, and 12 bases separated the two germline ends. The germline V gene has CDR1 SGHRS and CDR2 YFSETQ. This CDR3 region has 14 residues. The CDR3: CASSLGQEIHEQFF. CDR3 DNA: TGCGCCAGCAGCTTGGGCCAAGAGATCCATGAGCAGTTCTTC.

The chain is built from TRBV6-5 and TRBJ1-5; D may be TRBD1 (5 bases). CDR1 and CDR2 (germline): MNHEY, SVGAGI. The CDR3 is 14 amino acids. The V and J ends lost 6 bases and 5 bases respectively, with 14 bases between them. CDR3 residues: CASSPGTDYQPQHF. The CDR3 nucleotides are TGTGCCAGCAGCCCAGGGACTGACTATCAGCCCCAGCATTTT.

The V and J genes are TRBV2 and TRBJ2-1; TRBD2 matches at 10 bases. The CDR3 is made up of 16 amino acids. V was pared by 7 bases and J by 7 bases, with 13 bases of the junction left unmatched. Germline CDR1 SNHLY, CDR2 FYNNEI. CDR3 DNA sequence: TGTGCCAGCAAGGGACTAGCGTCAGGGGGGGTTAATGAGCAGTTCTTC. Translation: CASKGLASGGVNEQFF. The full variable domain, with the rest looked up from reference TRBV2 and TRBJ2-1, is EPEVTQTPSHQVTQMGQEVILRCVPISNHLYFYWYRQILGQKVEFLVSFYNNEISEKSEIFDDQFSVERPDGSNFTLKIRSTKLEDSAMYFCASKGLASGGVNEQFFGPGTRLTVL.

This chain connects TRBV7-9 to TRBJ2-7; 13 bases fit TRBD2. The CDR3 is made up of 15 amino acids. Germline assignment: CDR1 SEHNR and CDR2 FQNEAQ (reference sequence). The V and J ends lost 5 bases and 7 bases, in that order; junction bases with no gene match: 8. DNA of the CDR3: TGTGCCAGCAGCCCCGGACTAGCGGGGGTGTGGGAGCAGTACTTC. Protein: CASSPGLAGVWEQYF.

The rearrangement uses TRBV5-6 and TRBJ2-1; no clear D gene. The V gene's germline CDR1 is SGHDT and CDR2 YYEEEE. Trimming took 3 bases from V and 0 from J, leaving 13 bases between them. The CDR3 consists of 16 residues. The CDR3: CASSSPDTSSYNEQFF. CDR3 coding DNA: TGTGCCAGCAGCTCCCCTGACACGAGCTCCTACAATGAGCAGTTCTTC.

The genes are TRBV2 and TRBJ1-1; D call uncertain. The CDR3 covers 14 residues. Germline loops: CDR1 SNHLY, CDR2 FYNNEI. Between the trimmed V and J ends, which lost 2 bases and 2 bases, there was a span of 9 bases. CDR3 sequence: CASSETVLNTEAFF. In nucleotides, the CDR3 is TGTGCCAGCAGTGAAACTGTCTTAAACACTGAAGCTTTCTTT.